These 7 T cell receptor beta chains were sequenced from one sample in a study of identifying expanded T cells in peripheral blood. The repertoire was sequenced with immunoSEQ multiplex PCR; TCRdb's copy has only in-frame clones and lacks some. The data show around 120,000 clones, 86% seen once. The source material was blood. These receptors all come from a person aged 18 to 70 in good health.

The V and J genes are TRBV5-4 and TRBJ2-7; D remains unclear. The CDR3 consists of 11 residues. With 3 bases removed from V and 6 bases from J, the gap between germline ends came to 7 bases. CDR1 and CDR2 from the germline V gene are SGHNT and YYREEE (reference sequence). The CDR3 bases are TGTGCCAGCAGCTCCCTCGGCGAGCAGTACTTC. This translates into CASSSLGEQYF.

The gene calls are TRBV7-2 and TRBJ1-1, with D hard to call. V was cut by 4 bases and J by 3 bases, with 15 bases left in between. The CDR3 totals 15 residues. Looked up from germline, CDR1 is SGHTA and CDR2 is FQGNSA. The CDR3 spells CASSSGLAGHTEAFF. The CDR3, as DNA: TGTGCCAGCAGCTCTGGACTCGCCGGTCACACTGAAGCTTTCTTT.

The V and J genes are TRBV4-2 and TRBJ2-7; D remains unclear. The CDR3 consists of 14 residues. Trimming shortened V by 1 base and J by 1 base, and 8 bases separated the two germline ends. Germline V lookup: CDR1 LGHNA, CDR2 YNFKEQ. The DNA for the CDR3 is TGTGCCAGCAGCCAAGGGTTGGGGTCCTACGAGCAGTACTTC. Protein: CASSQGLGSYEQYF.

As to this clone: One junction end disagrees with the germline gene, perhaps due to a read error. V usage is TRBV7-2 and J usage is TRBJ2-3; 11 bases agree with TRBD2. CDR1 and CDR2 from the germline V gene are SGHTA and FQGNSA. This CDR3 has 11 amino acids. The CDR3 is CASSSGTSGLF. The CDR3 DNA is TGTGCCAGCAGCTCCGGGACTAGCGGTCTTTTT.

The chain has TRBV27 and TRBJ2-7; maybe TRBD2 (6 bases). V lost 6 bases and J lost 1, with 10 bases in between. The germline gives CDR1 MNHEY, CDR2 SMNVEV (reference sequence). This CDR3 region has 13 residues. The CDR3 here is CASSPRGSYEQYF. DNA for the CDR3: TGTGCCAGCAGCCCACGGGGGTCCTACGAGCAGTACTTC.

The gene calls are TRBV4-2 and TRBJ1-2; no definite D call. V was clipped by 0 bases and J by 4 bases, with 9 bases between them. Germline V CDR1 and CDR2: LGHNA, YNFKEQ. The CDR3 totals 14 residues. The CDR3 loop reads CASSQEKVFYGYTF. CDR3 nucleotides: TGTGCCAGCAGCCAAGAGAAGGTTTTCTATGGCTACACCTTC.

This clone has just a few counts. V usage is TRBV5-1 and J usage is TRBJ2-3; weak D call: TRBD2 (6 bases). The CDR3 consists of 16 residues. Germline CDR1 and CDR2: SGHRS and YFSETQ. Trimming took 0 bases from V and 5 from J, leaving 16 bases between them. CDR3 nucleotides: TGCGCCAGCAGCTTGGCGGGCGGGACGCGCAGAGATACGCAGTATTTT. This gives the protein CASSLAGGTRRDTQYF.